This entry features one T cell receptor beta chain sequence. Its antigen has not been determined. Per-nucleotide qualities are absent, and no much larger clonotype sits a single base away. V is cut back by 6 bases and J by 7 bases, with 6 bases in the junction unmatched. Sequences MNHEY (CDR1) and SVGAGI (CDR2) are obtained from the germline V gene. The CDR3 goes from the cysteine to the phenylalanine over 13 residues. The CDR3 DNA has 39 bases and is translated from base 1. The data were obtained in a study of cytomegalovirus exposure and HLA in healthy donors listed by TCRdb under 2017. Looking at the study overall: The 666 repertoires of the first cohort and the roughly 110 validation repertoires were produced on the same platform, according to a later analysis. Along with the approximately 670-subject first cohort, a separate validation cohort of over a hundred different subjects was used. The study was designed to test whether signatures of past pathogen exposure could be identified by cataloging public T cell receptors. To predict cytomegalovirus infection status, the study brought together high-throughput TCR immunosequencing, statistical association of individual TCRs with disease status, and machine learning.

The paper as a whole reports these results and caveats: The study listed over 150 TCR beta chains as associated with cytomegalovirus. Of the cluster scores, around 95% were above 0 in a later analysis, which found that TCRs clustered in the first cohort also tended to co-occur in the 120 or so validation repertoires. The classifier was reported to diagnose cytomegalovirus status with high specificity and sensitivity in both the original cohort and the validation cohort. A later analysis lacked HLA typing for the validation cohort, so it scored co-occurrence in that cohort across all 110 or so repertoires. While some public TCRs were present in many individuals, most TCR sequences turned up only very rarely across donors. A few of the identified cytomegalovirus-associated TCR beta chains were confirmed in vitro to be specific for cytomegalovirus antigens. The authors suggested that the approach could potentially be extended to other disease states and immunological phenotypes.

The donors belonged to the validation cohort of approximately 130 subjects, which was separate from the approximately 680-subject first cohort. Library preparation used the immunoSEQ multiplex PCR assay. The authors processed their data as follows. A statistical classification framework was built for diagnosing cytomegalovirus status from the catalog of TCR beta chain sequences. TCRdb re-hosts the immuneACCESS table, in-frame sequences only. Its copies lack some clones; in the studies checked, an unresolved V gene accounts for under half of them, and the cause for the rest is not known. Clone size and the V and J calls come from that table; the DNA yielded D and trimming. This sample gives a few hundred thousand clones in total; over 75% of them show up just once. The ten largest clonotypes hold 0.92% of the sample.

The source material was PBMCs. This receptor chain uses TRBV6-5 and TRBJ2-7, with 10 bases aligning to TRBD1. This clonotype originated in a woman in her late teens or twenties in good health and CMV-seronegative. This receptor has the CDR3 CASRRQGAGEQYF. The DNA is as follows: TGTGCCAGCAGACGACAGGGGGCGGGAGAGCAGTACTTC.